These 20 T cell receptor beta chains were sequenced from one sample in a study of identical twins. TCRdb recomputed calls from the 5' RACE reads with MiXCR, one row per CDR3 protein. This sample has roughly 690,000 distinct CDR3 sequences, with around 21% found just once. This same sample was also taken into another study, of T cells expressing NK-cell markers.

Sequenced sample: PBMCs. These receptor sequences come from a woman younger than 35 in good health.

In this sample, this clonotype turned up a few times. V usage is TRBV5-1 and J usage is TRBJ2-1; the match to TRBD2 covers 10 bases. The CDR3 totals 16 residues. CDR1 SGHRS and CDR2 YFSETQ come from the germline V gene. The junction had 6 bases not matched to a gene; V was cut back by 6 bases and J by 0 bases. The CDR3 DNA follows: TGCGCCAGCACCAAATCTAGCGGGAGCTCCTACAATGAGCAGTTCTTC. This sequence encodes CASTKSSGSSYNEQFF.

V usage is TRBV20-1 and J usage is TRBJ2-7; D call uncertain. CDR1 and CDR2 from the germline V gene are DFQATT and SNEGSKA (reference sequence). The CDR3 is 14 residues long. V shed 0 bases and J shed 0 bases, with 9 bases lying between them. CDR3 sequence: CSARDTRSSYEQYF. The CDR3 DNA follows: TGCAGTGCTAGAGATACCCGTAGCTCCTACGAGCAGTACTTC.

This clonotype has more than one count but fewer than ten. V is TRBV2 and J is TRBJ1-2; 7 nucleotides line up with TRBD1. The CDR3 covers 12 residues. The trim removed 6 bases at V and 3 bases at J, leaving 1 base unmatched. Germline CDR1 is SNHLY and CDR2 is FYNNEI. DNA of the CDR3: TGTGCCAGCAGGGGACAGTACTATGGCTACACCTTC. Protein product: CASRGQYYGYTF.

This clonotype was recorded only once. This chain joins TRBV12-3 or TRBV12-4 and TRBJ2-1, with TRBD2 matching 8 bases. J gave up 0 bases and V 3 bases, and 4 bases lay outside the gene matches. This CDR3 is built from 16 residues. The CDR3 here is CASSFIAGSSYNEQFF. Here the CDR3 DNA reads TGTGCCAGCAGTTTTATAGCGGGGAGCTCCTACAATGAGCAGTTCTTC.

This sequence joins TRBV20-1 and TRBJ2-1; TRBD1 might be the D (6 bases). The V gene lost 2 bases and the J gene lost 7 bases, with 9 bases spanning the gap. CDR3 length: 12 amino acids. Germline-derived CDR1 and CDR2 are DFQATT and SNEGSKA (reference sequence). CDR3: CSARHRVNEQFF. The CDR3 bases are TGCAGTGCTAGACACAGGGTTAATGAGCAGTTCTTC.

The CDR3 DNA is TGCAGTGCTAGCAGGACAGGGTCCCCTGAAGCTTTCTTT. Translated: CSASRTGSPEAFF. The chain joins TRBV20-1 to TRBJ1-1; 8 bases line up with TRBD1. Looked up from germline, CDR1 is DFQATT and CDR2 is SNEGSKA (reference sequence). With 3 bases clipped from V and 6 bases from J, the junction kept 6 bases outside the gene matches. CDR3 length: 13 amino acids.

The rearrangement links TRBV7-9 to TRBJ2-3, with 14 positions matching TRBD2. The junction had 5 bases not matched to a gene; V was cut back by 6 bases and J by 6 bases. Germline loops: CDR1 SEHNR, CDR2 FQNEAQ (reference sequence). The CDR3 is 15 amino acids. This CDR3 reads CASRGLAGGWDTQYF. In DNA, the CDR3 is TGTGCCAGCAGAGGACTAGCGGGAGGATGGGATACGCAGTATTTT.

This clonotype was observed many times. Here the CDR3 reads CASSFQGRGTEAFF. The DNA of the CDR3 is TGTGCCAGCAGTTTTCAGGGTAGAGGCACTGAAGCTTTCTTT. V gene TRBV12-3 or TRBV12-4 combines with J gene TRBJ1-1; TRBD1 is a possible D gene (5 bases). V was clipped by 3 bases and J by 4 bases, with 12 bases between them. The CDR3 loop spans 14 amino acids.

The CDR3: CASSLARDYNEQFF. The DNA of the CDR3 is TGCGCCAGCAGCTTGGCCAGAGACTACAATGAGCAGTTCTTC. This rearrangement joins TRBV5-1 to TRBJ2-1; unclear D gene. The germline gives CDR1 SGHRS, CDR2 YFSETQ. This CDR3 has 14 residues. V dropped 0 bases and J dropped 3 bases, with 7 bases sitting between them.

This sequence joins TRBV10-3 and TRBJ2-7; a weak D match, TRBD2 (6 bases). Between the trimmed V and J ends, which lost 11 bases and 6 bases, there was a span of 17 bases. The germline CDR1 and CDR2 sequences are ENHRY and SYGVKD. CDR3 size: 12 residues. CDR3 in DNA: TGTGCCTCCCATGGAGGGGCAACCGAGCAGTACTTC. It is translated as CASHGGATEQYF.

This clonotype was counted a few times. The chain is built from TRBV20-1 and TRBJ2-3; 7 bases agree with TRBD1. This CDR3 spans 14 amino acids. With V trimmed by 0 bases and J by 0 bases, 0 bases remained unmatched. Germline CDR1 is DFQATT and CDR2 is SNEGSKA (reference sequence). The CDR3 nucleotides are TGCAGTGCTAGAGAACAGGGGAGCACAGATACGCAGTATTTT. This gives the protein CSAREQGSTDTQYF.

The chain employs TRBV11-2 and TRBJ2-3; unclear D gene. Trimming took 6 bases from V and 0 from J, leaving 13 bases between them. The germline V gene encodes CDR1 SGHAT and CDR2 FQNNGV. This CDR3 contains 15 residues. DNA of the CDR3: TGTGCCAGCAGTCCTGTAGGGATGAGCACAGATACGCAGTATTTT. Protein: CASSPVGMSTDTQYF.

The CDR3 DNA follows: TGCAGTGCCCGATGGCCGGCTTCCCCCTACAATGAGCAGTTCTTC. It yields the protein CSARWPASPYNEQFF. V is TRBV20-1 and J is TRBJ2-1; D unclear. Germline V lookup: CDR1 DFQATT, CDR2 SNEGSKA (reference sequence). This CDR3 has 15 amino acids. V was clipped by 6 bases and J by 2 bases, with 17 bases between them.

V and J are TRBV20-1 and TRBJ2-5, with TRBD1 as a possible D gene (6 bases). Trimming pared 0 bases from V and 4 bases from J, leaving 18 bases between. The CDR3 loop spans 16 amino acids. Germline CDR1 and CDR2: DFQATT and SNEGSKA (reference sequence). DNA of the CDR3: TGCAGTGCTAGAGATAAGAAGGGACATCGTGGAGAGACCCAGTACTTC. Translation gives CSARDKKGHRGETQYF.

The V call is TRBV6-1, the J call TRBJ2-1, with 7 bases that match TRBD2. The germline V gene encodes CDR1 MNHNS and CDR2 SASEGT. After removal of 6 bases from V and 3 bases from J, the junction contained 11 bases not matched to a gene. The CDR3 loop spans 16 amino acids. The CDR3 coding sequence is TGTGCCAGCAGCCCCTATGGGCGGGGGAACTACAATGAGCAGTTCTTC. It yields the protein CASSPYGRGNYNEQFF.

This clonotype was picked up a small number of times. This chain uses TRBV7-2 with TRBJ2-7, with D maybe TRBD2 (6 bases). Germline V gene lookup returns CDR1 SGHTA and CDR2 FQGNSA. This CDR3 region has 16 residues. Trimming pared 0 bases from V and 3 bases from J, leaving 15 bases between. CDR3 coding DNA: TGTGCCAGCAGCTTAGCGCCAGAGCGGGCGGGCTACGAGCAGTACTTC. It yields the protein CASSLAPERAGYEQYF.

The chain combines TRBV7-3 with TRBJ2-1, with TRBD2 as a possible D gene (5 bases). Germline V gives CDR1 SGHTA, CDR2 FQGTGA. There are 13 residues in the CDR3. Trimming left V 5 bases short and J 9 bases short, with 14 bases between. CDR3 in amino acids: CASSPGSVGEQFF. For the CDR3, the DNA is TGTGCCAGCAGCCCCGGTAGCGTGGGTGAGCAGTTCTTC.

This chain links TRBV6-1 with TRBJ2-1, with D perhaps assigned TRBD1 or TRBD2 (5 bases each). Trimming shortened V by 10 bases and J by 0 bases, and 19 bases separated the two germline ends. The CDR3 contains 16 residues. Germline CDR1 reads MNHNS; CDR2 reads SASEGT. The CDR3 bases are TGTGCCACCTTGGGACCGGGGCCATACTCCTACAATGAGCAGTTCTTC. As protein: CATLGPGPYSYNEQFF.

This clonotype has ten or more counts. The J gene is TRBJ2-3, the V gene TRBV10-3; no clear D gene. CDR1 is ENHRY, CDR2 SYGVKD, per germline. CDR3 length: 13 amino acids. V lost 6 bases, J lost 0 bases, and 7 bases lay in between. In DNA, the CDR3 is TGTGCCATCAGCGGATCCAGCACAGATACGCAGTATTTT. Translated: CAISGSSTDTQYF.

The chain joins TRBV2 to TRBJ2-4; TRBD1 matches at 8 bases. Per the germline V gene, CDR1 is SNHLY and CDR2 is FYNNEI. The ends lost 8 bases at V and 2 bases at J; junction bases unmatched: 8. The CDR3 is 15 amino acids. The CDR3 DNA is TGTGCCAGCGGACAGGGAGGTCCCACCAAAAACATTCAGTACTTC. Translating gives CASGQGGPTKNIQYF.